Described below is a single T cell receptor beta chain sequence and its context. The record originates from a study of OX40 agonist ivuxolimab in advanced cancers. Study in general: Patients received ivuxolimab, an agonistic anti-OX40 (CD134) antibody.

Measured with immunoSEQ multiplex PCR; TCRdb has only the in-frame clones, and not every one. The sample comprises about 60,000 clones, around 83% of which are singletons, and about 3.9% rests with the top ten. V lost 5 bases, J lost 8 bases, and 5 bases stayed unmatched. In germline, CDR1 is MNHGY, CDR2 SAAAGT. This CDR3 comprises 12 residues. The clonotype was recovered from an adult with an advanced solid tumor such as melanoma, head and neck, liver or kidney cancer. V is TRBV6-8 and J is TRBJ1-2; 7 bases agree with TRBD1. The source was CD4+ or CD8+ T cells sorted from blood, collected in a trial of the OX40 agonist ivuxolimab. The CDR3 sequence: CASSQTGRGYTF. The CDR3 DNA sequence: TGTGCCAGCAGTCAGACAGGGAGAGGCTACACCTTC.